One T cell receptor (beta chain) is described in this entry. This entry belongs to a study of blood T cell repertoires in COVID-19. Germline V gene lookup returns CDR1 LNHNV and CDR2 YYDKDF (reference sequence). The V gene lost 0 bases and the J gene lost 14 bases, with 16 bases spanning the gap. The CDR3 is made up of 14 amino acids. Sequencing used immunoSEQ multiplex PCR; TCRdb keeps in-frame clones, though not all of them. Here the sample spans about 400,000 clones, around nine tenths being singletons. The clonotype was recovered from a woman in her 30s with acute COVID-19. Sequencing was carried out using PBMCs or T cells enriched from blood (not recorded which). The chain couples TRBV15 to TRBJ1-4, with D unresolved. CDR3 bases: TGTGCCACCAGCAGAGATTGGGAGGCGCCGGGTCTGTTTTTT. Translated: CATSRDWEAPGLFF.